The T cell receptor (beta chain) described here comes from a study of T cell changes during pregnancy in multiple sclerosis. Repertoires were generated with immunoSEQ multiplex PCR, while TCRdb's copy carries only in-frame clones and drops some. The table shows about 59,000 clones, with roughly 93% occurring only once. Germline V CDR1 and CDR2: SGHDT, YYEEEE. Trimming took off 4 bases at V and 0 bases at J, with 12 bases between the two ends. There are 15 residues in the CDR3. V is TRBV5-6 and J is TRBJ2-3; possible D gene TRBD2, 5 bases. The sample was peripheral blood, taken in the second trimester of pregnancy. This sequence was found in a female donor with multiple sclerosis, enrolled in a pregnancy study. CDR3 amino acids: CASSRLSGSTDTQYF. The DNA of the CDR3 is TGTGCCAGCAGCCGCCTATCGGGGAGCACAGATACGCAGTATTTT.